One and the same sample provided the 25 T cell receptor beta chains below, sequenced in a study of shared clonotypes between healthy human individuals. The assay was immunoSEQ multiplex PCR, and TCRdb's table has in-frame clones only and misses some. Of about 2 million clones detected, 95% appear once; the ten largest clones hold 0.13%. Material for sequencing was naive CD4+ T cells sorted from blood. Described subset: CD45RA+ positively selected. The receptors derive from a man aged 18 to 29 in good health.

The rearrangement joins TRBV2 to TRBJ2-7; TRBD1 agrees at 9 bases. The germline V gene has CDR1 SNHLY and CDR2 FYNNEI. The CDR3 runs 15 residues. V gave up 3 bases and J gave up 4 bases; unmatched junction bases: 7. The CDR3 protein is CASSDLGTGNYEQYF. CDR3 nucleotides: TGTGCCAGCAGTGATTTGGGGACAGGGAATTACGAGCAGTACTTC.

The chain combines TRBV30 with TRBJ2-2; D is tentatively TRBD1 or TRBD2 (5 bases each). CDR3 length: 16 amino acids. Germline values: CDR1 GTSNPN, CDR2 SVGIG (reference sequence). Trimming cost V 0 bases and J 5 bases, with 16 bases left between them. The CDR3 protein is CAWSVRPGGRTGELFF. In nucleotides, the CDR3 is TGTGCCTGGAGTGTACGCCCTGGGGGTCGGACCGGGGAGCTGTTTTTT.

The chain joins TRBV19 to TRBJ2-2; 7 bases fit TRBD1. The CDR3 runs 14 residues. Germline CDR1 and CDR2: LNHDA and SQIVND (reference sequence). The CDR3: CGTRGQTNTGELFF. In DNA form, the CDR3 reads TGTGGCACGAGGGGGCAGACCAACACCGGGGAGCTGTTTTTT.

The chain carries TRBV5-4 and TRBJ2-3, with 11 bases aligning to TRBD2. After removal of 3 bases from V and 2 bases from J, the junction contained 5 bases not matched to a gene. In germline, CDR1 is SGHNT, CDR2 YYREEE (reference sequence). This CDR3 is built from 16 residues. CDR3 loop: CASSSRLAGLTDTQYF. The CDR3 nucleotides read TGTGCCAGCAGCTCGAGACTAGCGGGACTCACAGATACGCAGTATTTT.

This clone has just one count. The chain carries TRBV29-1 and TRBJ2-5, with D uncertain. This CDR3 has 12 residues. V lost 5 bases to trimming and J lost 4 bases, with 11 bases between them. Germline V gives CDR1 SQVTM, CDR2 ANQGSEA. The CDR3: CSVSHGTETQYF. CDR3 in DNA: TGCAGCGTTAGTCATGGCACAGAGACCCAGTACTTC.

The gene calls are TRBV5-4 and TRBJ2-6; the D is unclear. The germline CDR1 and CDR2 sequences are SGHNT and YYREEE (reference sequence). The length of the CDR3 is 15 residues. V lost 5 bases, J lost 0 bases, and 9 bases lay in between. In DNA form, the CDR3 reads TGTGCCAGCAGGTCGGTCGGCTCTGGGGCCAACGTCCTGACTTTC. It translates to CASRSVGSGANVLTF. The variable domain in full, completed from reference TRBV5-4 and TRBJ2-6, reads ETGVTQSPTHLIKTRGQQVTLRCSSQSGHNTVSWYQQALGQGPQFIFQYYREEENGRGNFPPRFSGLQFPNYSSELNVNALELDDSALYLCASRSVGSGANVLTFGAGSRLTVL.

Comment on this clone: This may arise from a read error, as a much more abundant clone is one base away. Different DNA sequences within this sample yield the same CDR3. This chain uses TRBV7-6 with TRBJ2-2; D remains ambiguous. This CDR3 comprises 12 residues. V was cut by 1 base and J by 6 bases, with 3 bases left in between. Germline CDR1 is SGHVS and CDR2 is FNYEAQ. The CDR3 loop is CASSLEAGELFF. The CDR3 bases are TGTGCCAGCAGCTTAGAGGCCGGGGAGCTGTTTTTT. The full variable domain, with the rest looked up from reference TRBV7-6 and TRBJ2-2, is GAGVSQSPRYKVTKRGQDVALRCDPISGHVSLYWYRQALGQGPEFLTYFNYEAQQDKSGLPNDRFSAERPEGSISTLTIQRTEQRDSAMYRCASSLEAGELFFGEGSRLTVL.

The chain couples TRBV5-1 to TRBJ2-5; D is possibly TRBD1 or TRBD2 (6 bases each). Between the trimmed V and J ends, which lost 0 bases and 5 bases, there was a span of 17 bases. This CDR3 comprises 16 residues. The germline CDR1 and CDR2 sequences are SGHRS and YFSETQ. CDR3 sequence reads: CASSLAGGHQAETQYF. The CDR3 region has the DNA TGCGCCAGCAGCTTGGCCGGGGGACATCAGGCCGAGACCCAGTACTTC.

The chain uses TRBV5-5 and TRBJ1-2; possible D gene TRBD1, 6 bases. The germline V and J ends were trimmed by 5 bases and 2 bases, with 10 bases remaining between them. The germline V gene has CDR1 SGHKS and CDR2 YYEKEE (reference sequence). The CDR3 consists of 13 residues. The CDR3, as DNA: TGTGCCAGCAGGGACAGCTCCAACTATGGCTACACCTTC. This gives the protein CASRDSSNYGYTF.

This clone was seen a single time. The chain has TRBV11-3 and TRBJ1-1; no clear D gene. The CDR3 spans 13 residues. CDR1 and CDR2 (germline): SGHNT, YENEEA. The V gene lost 1 base and the J gene lost 9 bases, with 12 bases spanning the gap. The CDR3 DNA reads TGTGCCAGCAGCTTAGGCCTCGCCGGCAAAGCTTTCTTT. Translating it yields CASSLGLAGKAFF.

The V gene is TRBV5-1, the J gene TRBJ2-3; the D gene could be TRBD1 or TRBD2 (5 bases each). The CDR3 spans 16 residues. Germline loops: CDR1 SGHRS, CDR2 YFSETQ. Trimming left V 2 bases short and J 6 bases short, with 19 bases between. This CDR3 reads CASSLLGRESWDTQYF. Written as DNA, the CDR3 is TGCGCCAGCAGCTTACTGGGCAGGGAGTCCTGGGATACGCAGTATTTT.

The chain combines TRBV27 with TRBJ2-2; D not resolved. CDR1 is MNHEY, CDR2 SMNVEV, per germline (reference sequence). V was clipped by 4 bases and J by 4 bases, with 10 bases between them. This CDR3 comprises 14 residues. The CDR3 coding sequence is TGTGCCAGCAGTTCCCGTCCGGGCACCGGGGAGCTGTTTTTT. Translating gives CASSSRPGTGELFF.

This chain links TRBV27 with TRBJ2-7, with 10 bases fitting TRBD2. The CDR3 consists of 15 residues. V shed 2 bases, J shed 4 bases, and the junction held 5 bases outside the gene matches. CDR1 is MNHEY, CDR2 SMNVEV, per germline (reference sequence). The DNA of the CDR3 is TGTGCCAGCAGTTTACATCTAGCGGGAGAGTACGAGCAGTACTTC. It codes for CASSLHLAGEYEQYF.

This clone was seen only once. The chain joins TRBV19 to TRBJ1-2; perhaps TRBD1 as D (6 bases). The CDR3 sequence is 14 residues long. The V end was cut by 3 bases, the J end by 3 bases, with 11 bases between. The germline CDR1 and CDR2 sequences are LNHDA and SQIVND (reference sequence). The CDR3 DNA sequence: TGTGCCAGTAGTATCAAGGACAGAGACTATGGCTACACCTTC. Amino acids: CASSIKDRDYGYTF.

The chain recombines TRBV7-9 with TRBJ1-5, with D unclear. Germline-derived CDR1 and CDR2 are SEHNR and FQNEAQ (reference sequence). V lost 1 base to trimming and J lost 0 bases, with 7 bases between them. The CDR3 length is 15 residues. In DNA, the CDR3 is TGTGCCAGCAGCTTAGGGTGGAGTAGCAATCAGCCCCAGCATTTT. Translation gives CASSLGWSSNQPQHF. The full variable domain, its missing parts supplied by reference TRBV7-9 and TRBJ1-5, is DTGVSQNPRHKITKRGQNVTFRCDPISEHNRLYWYRQTLGQGPEFLTYFQNEAQLEKSRLLSDRFSAERPKGSFSTLEIQRTEQGDSAMYLCASSLGWSSNQPQHFGDGTRLSIL.

The chain combines TRBV18 with TRBJ1-1, with 7 bases that match TRBD1. Per the germline V gene, CDR1 is KGHSH and CDR2 is LQKENI. The CDR3 extends over 15 amino acids. V gave up 2 bases and J gave up 11 bases; unmatched junction bases: 14. This CDR3 reads CASSPIDRATPVAFF. CDR3 nucleotides: TGTGCCAGCTCACCAATCGACAGGGCTACCCCTGTTGCTTTCTTT.

The chain combines TRBV29-1 with TRBJ2-1; TRBD2 matches at 13 bases. Germline V gene data show CDR1 as SQVTM and CDR2 as ANQGSEA. CDR3 length: 15 residues. With 6 bases clipped from V and 9 bases from J, the junction kept 11 bases outside the gene matches. CDR3 protein: CSVIRGLAGRVEQFF. The CDR3 DNA follows: TGCAGCGTCATTAGGGGACTAGCGGGAAGGGTTGAGCAGTTCTTC.

The chain carries TRBV6-5 and TRBJ2-1; 8 bases are a match to TRBD2. This CDR3 comprises 16 residues. Germline CDR1 and CDR2: MNHEY and SVGAGI. V shed 0 bases, J shed 0 bases, and the junction held 1 base outside the gene matches. Here the CDR3 DNA reads TGTGCCAGCAGTTACTCCGGGACTAGCTCCTACAATGAGCAGTTCTTC. Its translation: CASSYSGTSSYNEQFF.

Concerning this clone: Other nucleotide sequences in the sample specify the same CDR3. The chain carries TRBV28 and TRBJ2-7; D remains ambiguous. Trimming took off 6 bases at V and 3 bases at J, with 3 bases between the two ends. Germline lookup yields CDR1 MDHEN and CDR2 SYDVKM. CDR3 size: 10 residues. The CDR3 spells CASRSYEQYF. In nucleotides, the CDR3 is TGTGCCAGCAGAAGCTACGAGCAGTACTTC.

J is TRBJ2-5 and V is TRBV6-5, with TRBD2 matching 11 bases. This CDR3 comprises 14 residues. Germline CDR1 MNHEY, CDR2 SVGAGI. J lost 5 bases, V lost 8 bases, and 7 bases had no gene match. DNA for the CDR3: TGTGCCAGCGGAGGACTAGCGGGTGGGGAGACCCAGTACTTC. Its protein is CASGGLAGGETQYF.

The genes are TRBV19 and TRBJ1-4; D not certain. This CDR3 spans 15 amino acids. With 7 bases removed from V and 7 bases from J, the gap between germline ends came to 19 bases. Germline V gene data show CDR1 as LNHDA and CDR2 as SQIVND (reference sequence). The CDR3: CASTLLIGSGEKLFF. DNA for the CDR3: TGTGCCAGTACTCTTCTTATCGGATCTGGTGAAAAACTGTTTTTT.

This rearrangement joins TRBV27 to TRBJ2-4, with a possible D match to TRBD2 (5 bases). Between the trimmed V and J ends, which lost 5 bases and 7 bases, there was a span of 15 bases. The germline V gene encodes CDR1 MNHEY and CDR2 SMNVEV (reference sequence). CDR3 length: 14 residues. CDR3 DNA: TGTGCCAGCAGTCAGGACTCTGCGAGGAACATTCAGTACTTC. Protein: CASSQDSARNIQYF.

The chain links TRBV5-1 to TRBJ2-1; D gene unclear. The CDR3 spans 13 residues. V dropped 7 bases and J dropped 1 base, with 9 bases sitting between them. Germline V gene lookup returns CDR1 SGHRS and CDR2 YFSETQ. CDR3 DNA: TGCGCCAGCGGTCTAGGGTCCTACAATGAGCAGTTCTTC. Amino acids: CASGLGSYNEQFF.

As concerns this clone: The sample has other DNA sequences that encode this CDR3 too. The gene calls are TRBV5-1 and TRBJ2-1; D call uncertain. The CDR3 extends over 14 amino acids. V lost 2 bases and J lost 2, with 8 bases in between. CDR1 is SGHRS and CDR2 is YFSETQ in the germline V gene. The CDR3 here is CASSLGQAYNEQFF. The CDR3 DNA follows: TGCGCCAGCAGCTTAGGGCAGGCCTACAATGAGCAGTTCTTC.

This rearrangement joins TRBV5-4 to TRBJ2-7, with D possibly matching TRBD2 (5 bases). CDR3 length: 14 amino acids. Trimming removed 5 bases at V and 6 bases at J, with 18 bases between. CDR1 is SGHNT, CDR2 YYREEE, per germline (reference sequence). CDR3 in DNA: TGTGCCAGCAGGCCCCAAAGTACTAGTTCCGAGCAGTACTTC. Encoded protein: CASRPQSTSSEQYF. The full variable domain, its missing parts supplied by reference TRBV5-4 and TRBJ2-7, is ETGVTQSPTHLIKTRGQQVTLRCSSQSGHNTVSWYQQALGQGPQFIFQYYREEENGRGNFPPRFSGLQFPNYSSELNVNALELDDSALYLCASRPQSTSSEQYFGPGTRLTVT.